These 10 T cell receptor beta chains were sequenced from one sample in a study of cytomegalovirus exposure and HLA in healthy donors. This table comes from immunoSEQ multiplex PCR, and its TCRdb copy is limited to in-frame clones, with some not included. Of some 77,000 clones detected, about 94% appear once; the ten largest clones hold 1.4%. Material: PBMCs. The receptor set was obtained from a man younger than 35 in good health and CMV-seropositive.

The chain combines TRBV25-1 with TRBJ2-5; 7 bases match TRBD1. This CDR3 is 14 amino acids long. The junction had 7 bases not matched to a gene; V was cut back by 4 bases and J by 5 bases. Germline V gene sequence: CDR1 MGHDK, CDR2 SYGVNS. CDR3 bases: TGTGCCAGCAGTGTGAGAGGGGGCGGGGAGACCCAGTACTTC. It is translated as CASSVRGGGETQYF.

The chain is built from TRBV2 and TRBJ2-7; TRBD2 is a possible D gene (6 bases). The CDR3 consists of 14 residues. V lost 4 bases to trimming and J lost 7 bases, with 17 bases between them. The germline CDR1 and CDR2 sequences are SNHLY and FYNNEI. The DNA for the CDR3 is TGTGCCAGCAGTGCCAATTTAGCGGTCCTAGAGCAGTACTTC. Protein sequence: CASSANLAVLEQYF.

The V call is TRBV6-6, the J call TRBJ2-2; 8 nucleotides match TRBD2. The length of the CDR3 is 14 residues. V shed 2 bases and J 5 bases; nucleotides not matched to a gene: 1. Germline assignment: CDR1 MNHNY and CDR2 SVGAGI (reference sequence). CDR3 amino acids: CASSYQRGTGELFF. Here the CDR3 DNA reads TGTGCCAGCAGTTACCAGCGGGGGACCGGGGAGCTGTTTTTT.

This sequence joins TRBV5-4 and TRBJ2-3; 12 bases are a match to TRBD2. V was clipped by 4 bases and J by 1 base; unmatched bases: 10. The CDR3 runs to 18 residues. The germline V gene has CDR1 SGHNT and CDR2 YYREEE (reference sequence). The CDR3 region is CASSGLAGFKGGTDTQYF. Here the CDR3 DNA reads TGTGCCAGCAGCGGACTAGCGGGGTTTAAGGGCGGCACAGATACGCAGTATTTT.

V gene TRBV15 combines with J gene TRBJ2-5, with TRBD2 as a possible D gene (5 bases). Germline V gene sequence: CDR1 LNHNV, CDR2 YYDKDF (reference sequence). V was pared by 7 bases and J by 4 bases, with 10 bases between. This CDR3 is built from 12 residues. The CDR3 coding sequence is TGTGCCACCATGGGGAGTCTAGAGACCCAGTACTTC. Protein product: CATMGSLETQYF.

The chain uses TRBV7-3 and TRBJ1-6, with D unclear. Germline CDR1 and CDR2: SGHTA and FQGTGA. The ends were cut back, 1 base at V and 11 bases at J, with 15 bases in the middle. The CDR3 length is 15 residues. CDR3: CASSLIPSPQAPLHF. CDR3 DNA sequence: TGTGCCAGCAGCTTAATCCCCTCTCCCCAGGCACCCCTCCACTTT.

For the CDR3, the DNA is TGTGCCAGCAGACGAGGACTAGTAGCCTACGAGCAGTACTTC. As protein: CASRRGLVAYEQYF. The J gene is TRBJ2-7, the V gene TRBV28; 7 bases agree with TRBD2. This CDR3 is built from 14 residues. Trimming cost V 6 bases and J 2 bases; bases outside gene matches: 7. Germline lookup yields CDR1 MDHEN and CDR2 SYDVKM.

The chain is built from TRBV7-8 and TRBJ1-1, with TRBD1 matching over 7 bases. V trimming: 5 bases; J trimming: 2 bases; junction bases outside the gene matches: 2. Germline CDR1 and CDR2: SGHVS and FQNEAQ. There are 13 residues in the CDR3. CDR3 residues: CASSQGVNTEAFF. The CDR3 region has the DNA TGTGCCAGCAGCCAGGGGGTAAACACTGAAGCTTTCTTT.

This clone was seen a single time. The rearrangement uses TRBV7-9 and TRBJ1-1; perhaps TRBD1 as D (5 bases). Germline V gene lookup returns CDR1 SEHNR and CDR2 FQNEAQ (reference sequence). The CDR3 consists of 14 residues. V dropped 2 bases and J dropped 1 base, with 8 bases sitting between them. CDR3: CASSLKQENTEAFF. The CDR3 nucleotides are TGTGCCAGCAGCTTAAAACAGGAGAACACTGAAGCTTTCTTT.

J is TRBJ2-5 and V is TRBV5-8; no reliable D call. V shed 5 bases and J shed 4 bases, with 9 bases lying between them. Per germline, CDR1 SGHTS and CDR2 YDEGEE. The CDR3 has 12 amino acids. In DNA, the CDR3 is TGTGCCAGCAGTCTTGGGCGAGAGACCCAGTACTTC. Its translation: CASSLGRETQYF.